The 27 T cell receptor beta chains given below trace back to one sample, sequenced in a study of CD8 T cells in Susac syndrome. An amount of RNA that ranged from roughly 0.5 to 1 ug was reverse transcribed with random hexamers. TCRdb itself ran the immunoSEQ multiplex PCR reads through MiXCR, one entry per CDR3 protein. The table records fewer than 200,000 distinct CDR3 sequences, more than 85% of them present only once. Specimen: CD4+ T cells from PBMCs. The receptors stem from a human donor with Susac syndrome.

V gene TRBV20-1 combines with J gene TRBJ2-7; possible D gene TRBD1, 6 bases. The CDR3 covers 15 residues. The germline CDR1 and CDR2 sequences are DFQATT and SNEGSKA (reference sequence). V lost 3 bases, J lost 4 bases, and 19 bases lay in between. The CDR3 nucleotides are TGCAGTGCTAGGGGTTCGGGGACAAAAATTTACGAGCAGTACTTC. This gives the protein CSARGSGTKIYEQYF.

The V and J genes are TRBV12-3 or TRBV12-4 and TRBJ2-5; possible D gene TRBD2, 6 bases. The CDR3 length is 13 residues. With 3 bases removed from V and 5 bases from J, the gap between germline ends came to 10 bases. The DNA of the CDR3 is TGTGCCAGCAGTTTGAGGGAGGAGGAGACCCAGTACTTC. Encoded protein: CASSLREEETQYF.

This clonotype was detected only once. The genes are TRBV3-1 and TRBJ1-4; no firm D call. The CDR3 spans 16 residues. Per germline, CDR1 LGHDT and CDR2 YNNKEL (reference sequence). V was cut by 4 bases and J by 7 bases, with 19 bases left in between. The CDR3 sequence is CASSPDITGSGEKLFF. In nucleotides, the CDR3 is TGTGCCAGCAGCCCAGACATCACGGGGTCTGGTGAAAAACTGTTTTTT.

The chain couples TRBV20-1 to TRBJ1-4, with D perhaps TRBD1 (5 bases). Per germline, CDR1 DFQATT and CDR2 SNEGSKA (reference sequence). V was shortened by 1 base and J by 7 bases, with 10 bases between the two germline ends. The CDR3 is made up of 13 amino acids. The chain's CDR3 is CSARAQGGEKLFF. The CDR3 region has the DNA TGCAGTGCTAGAGCGCAGGGCGGTGAAAAACTGTTTTTT.

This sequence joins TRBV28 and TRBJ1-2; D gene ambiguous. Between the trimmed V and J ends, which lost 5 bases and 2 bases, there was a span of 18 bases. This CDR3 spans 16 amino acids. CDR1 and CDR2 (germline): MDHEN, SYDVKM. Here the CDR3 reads CASSPLGVLDNYGYTF. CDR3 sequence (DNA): TGTGCCAGCAGTCCCCTCGGGGTCCTAGACAACTATGGCTACACCTTC.

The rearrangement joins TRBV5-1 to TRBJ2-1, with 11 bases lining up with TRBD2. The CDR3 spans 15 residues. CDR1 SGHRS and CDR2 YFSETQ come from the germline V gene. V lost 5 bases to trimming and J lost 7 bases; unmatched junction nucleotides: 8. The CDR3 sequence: CASRPSGRPSNEQFF. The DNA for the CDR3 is TGCGCCAGCAGGCCTAGCGGGAGGCCTTCGAATGAGCAGTTCTTC.

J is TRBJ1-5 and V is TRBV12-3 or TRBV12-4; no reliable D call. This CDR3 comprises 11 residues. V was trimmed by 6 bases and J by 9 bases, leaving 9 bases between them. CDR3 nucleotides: TGTGCCAGCAGCGCCGCCGGGCCCCAGCATTTT. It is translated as CASSAAGPQHF.

Written as DNA, the CDR3 is TGTGCCAGCTCACGCCAGGGGGAGAACACCGGGGAGCTGTTTTTT. Translated: CASSRQGENTGELFF. The chain recombines TRBV18 with TRBJ2-2; TRBD1 aligns across 7 bases. V was pared by 4 bases and J by 1 base, with 3 bases of the junction left unmatched. The CDR3 extends over 15 amino acids. The germline V gene encodes CDR1 KGHSH and CDR2 LQKENI.

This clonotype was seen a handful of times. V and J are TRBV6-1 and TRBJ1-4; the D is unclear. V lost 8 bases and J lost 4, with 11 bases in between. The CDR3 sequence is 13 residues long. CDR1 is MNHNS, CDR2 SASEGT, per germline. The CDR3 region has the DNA TGTGCCAGCGTCGGGCGGATTAATGAAAAACTGTTTTTT. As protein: CASVGRINEKLFF.

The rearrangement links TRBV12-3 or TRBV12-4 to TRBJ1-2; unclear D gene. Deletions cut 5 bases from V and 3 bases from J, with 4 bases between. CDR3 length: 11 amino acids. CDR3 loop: CASSRHYGYTF. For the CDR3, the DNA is TGTGCCAGCAGTAGACACTATGGCTACACCTTC.

This CDR3 reads CASSSGTGSGANVLTF. In DNA, the CDR3 is TGCGCCAGCAGCTCCGGGACAGGGAGCGGGGCCAACGTCCTGACTTTC. The chain is built from TRBV5-1 and TRBJ2-6, with TRBD1 matching over 9 bases. V lost 3 bases, J lost 4 bases, and 5 bases stayed unmatched. The CDR3 is 16 residues long. Germline lookup yields CDR1 SGHRS and CDR2 YFSETQ.

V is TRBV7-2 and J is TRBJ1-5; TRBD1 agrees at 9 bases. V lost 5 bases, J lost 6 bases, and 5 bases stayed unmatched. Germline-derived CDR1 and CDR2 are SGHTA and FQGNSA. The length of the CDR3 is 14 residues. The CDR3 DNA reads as TGTGCCAGCAGCCAGGGACAGGGAACTCAGCCCCAGCATTTT. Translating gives CASSQGQGTQPQHF.

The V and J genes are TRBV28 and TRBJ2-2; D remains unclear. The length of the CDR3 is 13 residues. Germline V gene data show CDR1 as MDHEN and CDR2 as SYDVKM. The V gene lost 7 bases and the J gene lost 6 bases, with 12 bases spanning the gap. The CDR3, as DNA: TGTGCCAGCACCCGTATCGGCGCCGGGGAGCTGTTTTTT. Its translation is CASTRIGAGELFF.

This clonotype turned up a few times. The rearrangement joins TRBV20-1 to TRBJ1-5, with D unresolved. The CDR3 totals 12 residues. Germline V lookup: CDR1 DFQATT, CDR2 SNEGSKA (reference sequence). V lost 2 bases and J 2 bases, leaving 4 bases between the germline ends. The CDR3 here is CSARQGNQPQHF. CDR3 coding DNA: TGCAGTGCTAGACAGGGCAATCAGCCCCAGCATTTT.

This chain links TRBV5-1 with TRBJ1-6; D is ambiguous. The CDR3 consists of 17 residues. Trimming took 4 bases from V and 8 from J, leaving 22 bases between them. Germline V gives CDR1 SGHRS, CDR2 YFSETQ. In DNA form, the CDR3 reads TGCGCCAGCAGCCCCGGGAGGCTTCAGTCCTCGGATTCACCCCTCCACTTT. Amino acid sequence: CASSPGRLQSSDSPLHF.

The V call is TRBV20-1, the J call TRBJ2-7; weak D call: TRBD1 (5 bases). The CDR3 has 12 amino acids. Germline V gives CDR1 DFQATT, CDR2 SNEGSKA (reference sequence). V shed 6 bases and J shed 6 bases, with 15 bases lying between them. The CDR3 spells CSAQVGVGEQYF. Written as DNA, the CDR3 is TGCAGTGCACAGGTAGGGGTTGGCGAGCAGTACTTC.

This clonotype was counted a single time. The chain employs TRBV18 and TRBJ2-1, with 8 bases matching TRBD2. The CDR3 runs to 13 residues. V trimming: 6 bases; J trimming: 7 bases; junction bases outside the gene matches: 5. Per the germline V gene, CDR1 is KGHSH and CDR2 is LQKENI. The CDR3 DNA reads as TGTGCCAGCTCGGGTAGCGGGATAAATGAGCAGTTCTTC. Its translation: CASSGSGINEQFF.

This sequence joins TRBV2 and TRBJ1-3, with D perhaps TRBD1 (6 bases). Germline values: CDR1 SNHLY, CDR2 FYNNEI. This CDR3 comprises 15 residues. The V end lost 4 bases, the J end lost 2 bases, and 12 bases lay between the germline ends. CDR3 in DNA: TGTGCCAGCAGTGTAGGACAGCTGACTGGAAACACCATATATTTT. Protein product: CASSVGQLTGNTIYF.

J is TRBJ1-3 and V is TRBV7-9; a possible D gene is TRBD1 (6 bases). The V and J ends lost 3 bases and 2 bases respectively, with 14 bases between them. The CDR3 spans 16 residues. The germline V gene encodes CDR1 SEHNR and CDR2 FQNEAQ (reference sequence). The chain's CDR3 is CASSFDTGKAGNTIYF. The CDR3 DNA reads TGTGCCAGCAGCTTCGATACAGGGAAAGCTGGAAACACCATATATTTT.

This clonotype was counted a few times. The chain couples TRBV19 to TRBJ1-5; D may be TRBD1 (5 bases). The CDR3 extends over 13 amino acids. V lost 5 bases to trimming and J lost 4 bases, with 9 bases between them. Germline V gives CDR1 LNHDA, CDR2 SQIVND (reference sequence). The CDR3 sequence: CASSPGRNQPQHF. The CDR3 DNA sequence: TGTGCCAGTAGTCCAGGGAGGAATCAGCCCCAGCATTTT.

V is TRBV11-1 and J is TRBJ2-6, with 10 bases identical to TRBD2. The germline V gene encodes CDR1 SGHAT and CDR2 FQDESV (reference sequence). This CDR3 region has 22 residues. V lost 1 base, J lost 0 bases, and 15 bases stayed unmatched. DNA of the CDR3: TGTGCCAGCAGCTTAGGTTGGGCTAGCGGGAGTGCCCACATCTCTGGGGCCAACGTCCTGACTTTC. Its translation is CASSLGWASGSAHISGANVLTF.

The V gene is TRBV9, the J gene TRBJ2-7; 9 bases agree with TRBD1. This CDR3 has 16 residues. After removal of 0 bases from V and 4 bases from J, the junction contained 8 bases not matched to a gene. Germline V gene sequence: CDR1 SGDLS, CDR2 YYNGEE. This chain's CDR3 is CASSVAPGTGPYEQYF. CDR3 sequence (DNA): TGTGCCAGCAGCGTAGCCCCCGGGACAGGGCCATACGAGCAGTACTTC.

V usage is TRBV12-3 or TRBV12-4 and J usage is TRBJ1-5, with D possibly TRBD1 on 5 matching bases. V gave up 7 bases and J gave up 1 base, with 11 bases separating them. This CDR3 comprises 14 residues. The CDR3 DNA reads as TGTGCCAGCACCCTGTGGGGGAGCAATCAGCCCCAGCATTTT. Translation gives CASTLWGSNQPQHF.

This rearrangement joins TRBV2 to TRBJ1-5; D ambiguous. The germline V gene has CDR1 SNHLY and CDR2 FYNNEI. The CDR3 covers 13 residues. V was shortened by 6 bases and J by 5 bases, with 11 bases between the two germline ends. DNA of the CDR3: TGTGCCAGCAGCCCGGGCCTGGATCAGCCCCAGCATTTT. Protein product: CASSPGLDQPQHF. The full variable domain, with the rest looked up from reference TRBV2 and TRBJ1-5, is EPEVTQTPSHQVTQMGQEVILRCVPISNHLYFYWYRQILGQKVEFLVSFYNNEISEKSEIFDDQFSVERPDGSNFTLKIRSTKLEDSAMYFCASSPGLDQPQHFGDGTRLSIL.

CDR3 region: CAISGGLAGVNEQFF. DNA of the CDR3: TGTGCCATCAGTGGAGGACTAGCGGGAGTCAATGAGCAGTTCTTC. The V call is TRBV10-3, the J call TRBJ2-1; 13 bases fit TRBD2. The CDR3 runs to 15 residues. The germline V gene encodes CDR1 ENHRY and CDR2 SYGVKD. The junction had 3 bases not matched to a gene; V was cut back by 4 bases and J by 6 bases.

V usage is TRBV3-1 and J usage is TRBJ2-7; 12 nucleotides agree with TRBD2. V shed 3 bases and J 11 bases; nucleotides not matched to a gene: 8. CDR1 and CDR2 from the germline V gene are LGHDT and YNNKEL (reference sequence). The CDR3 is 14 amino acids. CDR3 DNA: TGTGCCAGCAGCCAGGTCCTAGCGGGGGGGCGTAAGTACTTC. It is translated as CASSQVLAGGRKYF.

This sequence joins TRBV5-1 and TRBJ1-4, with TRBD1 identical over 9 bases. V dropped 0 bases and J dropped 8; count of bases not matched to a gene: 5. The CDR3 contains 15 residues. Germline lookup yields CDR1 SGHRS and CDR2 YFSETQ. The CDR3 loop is CASSLGQGGGEKLFF. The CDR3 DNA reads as TGCGCCAGCAGCTTGGGACAGGGGGGAGGCGAAAAACTGTTTTTT.